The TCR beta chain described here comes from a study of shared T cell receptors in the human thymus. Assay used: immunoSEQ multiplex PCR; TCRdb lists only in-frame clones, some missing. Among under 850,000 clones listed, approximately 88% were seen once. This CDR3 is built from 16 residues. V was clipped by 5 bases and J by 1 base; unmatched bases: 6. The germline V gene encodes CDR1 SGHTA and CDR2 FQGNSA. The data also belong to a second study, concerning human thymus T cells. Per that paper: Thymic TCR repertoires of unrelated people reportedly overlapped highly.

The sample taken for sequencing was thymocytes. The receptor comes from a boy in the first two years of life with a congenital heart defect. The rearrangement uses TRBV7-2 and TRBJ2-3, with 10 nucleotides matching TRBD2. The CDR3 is CASSQIAGGRTDTQYF. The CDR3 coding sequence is TGTGCCAGCAGCCAAATAGCGGGAGGACGCACAGATACGCAGTATTTT.